Described below is a single TCR beta chain sequence and its context. The data stem from a study of blood T cell repertoires in COVID-19. Study-level background: Italy, Spain and the United States were the sources of the convalescent and acute COVID-19 samples. Sample material is recorded as cDNA or gDNA derived from T cells, B-cell-depleted T cells, or PBMCs.

As processed by the authors: Estimation of nucleated cell counts was performed using reference gene primer amplification. Sequencing was performed with immunoSEQ multiplex PCR; in TCRdb, only in-frame clones are kept and a portion is missing. That table is the source of V, J and clone size, and D and trimming were worked out from the DNA. Of fewer than 300,000 clones in the sample, approximately 87% were seen once. The V end lost 5 bases, the J end lost 2 bases, and 15 bases lay between the germline ends. CDR3 size: 15 residues. CDR1 is MGHDK and CDR2 is SYGVNS in the germline V gene. This chain links TRBV25-1 with TRBJ1-2, with TRBD1 as a possible D gene (6 bases). Material: peripheral blood. The sequence came from a woman aged 40-49 years who had recovered from COVID-19. Here the CDR3 DNA reads TGTGCCAGCAGTCCCGCCGGACAGAGGAACTATGGCTACACCTTC. Residues: CASSPAGQRNYGYTF.